This T cell receptor beta chain was sequenced during a study of shared clonotypes between healthy human individuals. Overall study findings and caveats: Clonotypes shared by all four sorted-subset donors had higher generation probabilities than non-shared clonotypes.

Using immunoSEQ multiplex PCR, the repertoire was profiled, and TCRdb retains in-frame clones only, with some absent. The top ten clones hold 1.2% of a sample with 1.5 million to 2.5 million clones, about 95% of them seen once. CDR3 length: 15 residues. The V end lost 0 bases, the J end lost 2 bases, and 11 bases lay between the germline ends. Comments on this clone: The antigen remains unidentified.

Terminally differentiated effector memory CD45RA+ cells were left out of the naive CD8 fraction, which was CD45RO-negative and positively selected for CCR7. The receptor was isolated from a man between 18 and 29 years old in good health. The sample comprised naive CD8+ T cells sorted from blood. This chain uses TRBV5-3 with TRBJ1-2; D gene uncertain. TRBV5-3 is treated as an ORF (open reading frame) with a function not yet certain. The CDR3 region is CARSLVQEENYGYTF. CDR3 sequence (DNA): TGTGCCAGAAGCTTGGTTCAGGAAGAGAACTATGGCTACACCTTC.